This T cell receptor (beta chain) appears in the sequencing data of a study of OX40 agonist ivuxolimab in advanced cancers. Study summary: Patients' therapy was ivuxolimab, an antibody that acts as an agonist of OX40 (CD134).

Using immunoSEQ multiplex PCR, the repertoire was profiled, and TCRdb retains in-frame clones only, with some absent. The table records about 100,000 clones, around nine tenths of them present only once. This clone was detected once. Its antigen is unknown. Trimming stripped 2 bases from V and 0 bases from J, with 9 bases between. Per germline, CDR1 SGHRS and CDR2 YFSETQ. The CDR3 length is 15 residues. Study-wide findings and caveats: Clonal expansion in partial responders at 0.1-3.0 mg/kg ranked among the lowest. There were also nonresponders showing low normalized T-cell clonal expansion.

This specimen consisted of CD4+ or CD8+ T cells sorted from blood, obtained in a trial of the OX40 agonist ivuxolimab. This chain links TRBV5-1 with TRBJ2-1; tentative D call: TRBD2 (5 bases). This TCR was sampled from an adult with an advanced solid tumor such as melanoma, head and neck, liver or kidney cancer. CDR3 region: CASSFTSSSYNEQFF. DNA of the CDR3: TGCGCCAGCAGCTTTACTAGTAGCTCCTACAATGAGCAGTTCTTC.